A single sample gave rise to the 2 T cell receptor beta chains below, sequenced in a study of cytomegalovirus exposure and HLA in healthy donors. PCR was performed using 60 Vbeta and 13 Jbeta primers. Method: immunoSEQ multiplex PCR; TCRdb's copy keeps in-frame clones and lacks some. The sample includes about 140,000 clones, about 76% of them seen just once. Sequenced: PBMCs. These receptors all come from a man aged 18 to 29 in good health and CMV-seronegative.

The chain carries TRBV6-1 and TRBJ2-1; 10 nucleotides match TRBD1. J lost 4 bases, V lost 3 bases, and 9 bases had no gene match. Germline V gene data show CDR1 as MNHNS and CDR2 as SASEGT. This CDR3 is 17 amino acids long. The CDR3 here is CASSEGRDRGLYNEQFF. CDR3 nucleotide sequence: TGTGCCAGCAGTGAGGGTAGGGACAGGGGTTTATACAATGAGCAGTTCTTC.

This rearrangement joins TRBV6-1 to TRBJ2-3; 10 bases match TRBD1. The CDR3 spans 16 residues. V gave up 4 bases and J gave up 3 bases; unmatched junction bases: 7. Germline-derived CDR1 and CDR2 are MNHNS and SASEGT. The CDR3 coding sequence is TGTGCCAGCAGTGCCATACCGGGACAGGGGACAGATACGCAGTATTTT. Residues: CASSAIPGQGTDTQYF.